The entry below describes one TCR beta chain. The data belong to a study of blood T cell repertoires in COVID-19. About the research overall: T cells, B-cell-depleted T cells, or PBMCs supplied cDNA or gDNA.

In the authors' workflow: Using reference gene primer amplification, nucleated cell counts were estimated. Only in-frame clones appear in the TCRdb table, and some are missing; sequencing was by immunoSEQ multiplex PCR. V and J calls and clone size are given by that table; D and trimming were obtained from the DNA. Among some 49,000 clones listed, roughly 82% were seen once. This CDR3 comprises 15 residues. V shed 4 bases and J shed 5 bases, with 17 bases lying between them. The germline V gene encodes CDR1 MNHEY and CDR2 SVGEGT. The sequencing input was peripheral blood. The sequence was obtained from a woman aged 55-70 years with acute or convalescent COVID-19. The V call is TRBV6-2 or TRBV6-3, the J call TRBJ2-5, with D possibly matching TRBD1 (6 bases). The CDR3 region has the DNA TGTGCCAGCAGTTTCCAACAGGGACGGCTGGAGACCCAGTACTTC. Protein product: CASSFQQGRLETQYF.